This TCR beta chain derives from a study of cytomegalovirus exposure and HLA in healthy donors. Study-wide points: Highest at DRB1 and lowest at HLA-C, TCR association rates differed among HLA loci in a later analysis.

Germline loops: CDR1 SNHLY, CDR2 FYNNEI. J lost 7 bases, V lost 2 bases, and 4 bases had no gene match. The CDR3 has 15 amino acids. For this clone: The antigen is not known.

A multiplex PCR was run with 60 Vbeta primers and 13 Jbeta primers. Method: immunoSEQ multiplex PCR; TCRdb's copy keeps in-frame clones and lacks some. This sample has approximately 140,000 clones, with roughly 79% found just once. The TCR originated in a man in his late teens or twenties in good health and CMV-seronegative. J is TRBJ2-1 and V is TRBV2, with TRBD2 matching over 11 bases. The sequenced sample consisted of PBMCs. CDR3 bases: TGTGCCAGCAGTGAATATTTAGCGGGGGGGAATGAGCAGTTCTTC. Translating gives CASSEYLAGGNEQFF. The variable domain in full, with the rest retrieved from reference TRBV2 and TRBJ2-1, is EPEVTQTPSHQVTQMGQEVILRCVPISNHLYFYWYRQILGQKVEFLVSFYNNEISEKSEIFDDQFSVERPDGSNFTLKIRSTKLEDSAMYFCASSEYLAGGNEQFFGPGTRLTVL.